The next 11 T cell receptor beta chains were all read from a single sample in a study of a mutant IDH1 vaccine in newly diagnosed glioma (dated by TCRdb to the early 2020s). The sample's time point label, decoded: week 35, safety follow-up. Every vaccine dose consisted of 300 ug of a 20-mer mutant IDH1 peptide in Montanide, administered subcutaneously together with topical imiquimod. These receptors' antigens are unknown. Receptor libraries were prepared by the immunoSEQ multiplex PCR assay. TCRdb limited this immuneACCESS table to in-frame rearrangements with V and J called. A share of clones is missing; checked studies link under half to unresolved V genes, and the rest is unexplained. This sample lists about 26,000 clones; less than 85% were detected once. The ten largest clones take up about 33% of the sample. The specimen was PBMCs, collected from a glioma patient whose treatment included an IDH1 peptide vaccine. The receptors here all came from a man aged 25 to 40 with glioma.

This clone appeared a few times. The chain uses TRBV28 and TRBJ1-4; no clear D gene. V was shortened by 3 bases and J by 7 bases, with 12 bases between the two germline ends. The CDR3 has 14 residues. The V gene's germline CDR1 is MDHEN and CDR2 SYDVKM. The CDR3 DNA is TGTGCCAGCAGTTTGACCAACCTTCGTGAAAAACTGTTTTTT. Its translation: CASSLTNLREKLFF.

The chain joins TRBV11-2 to TRBJ1-1; maybe TRBD1 (5 bases). V was clipped by 6 bases and J by 2 bases, with 13 bases between them. Germline V CDR1 and CDR2: SGHAT, FQNNGV. The CDR3 totals 14 residues. The CDR3 coding sequence is TGTGCCAGCAGGCAGGGACCACTAAACACTGAAGCTTTCTTT. Encoded protein: CASRQGPLNTEAFF. The whole variable domain, remainder taken from reference TRBV11-2 and TRBJ1-1, is EAGVAQSPRYKIIEKRQSVAFWCNPISGHATLYWYQQILGQGPKLLIQFQNNGVVDDSQLPKDRFSAERLKGVDSTLKIQPAKLEDSAVYLCASRQGPLNTEAFFGQGTRLTVV.

This clone was counted between two and nine times. The gene calls are TRBV20-1 and TRBJ2-7; weak D call: TRBD2 (5 bases). The germline V gene has CDR1 DFQATT and CDR2 SNEGSKA (reference sequence). The CDR3 runs 11 residues. V lost 5 bases, J lost 3 bases, and 8 bases lay in between. The CDR3 DNA is TGCAGTGCTGGCCGGGACTACGAGCAGTACTTC. Its protein product is CSAGRDYEQYF.

This sequence joins TRBV2 and TRBJ1-4; no definite D call. Looked up from germline, CDR1 is SNHLY and CDR2 is FYNNEI. CDR3 size: 15 residues. With 4 bases removed from V and 8 bases from J, the gap between germline ends came to 17 bases. In DNA form, the CDR3 reads TGTGCCAGCAGTGGTAGAGGGAAGGAGGGCGAAAAACTGTTTTTT. Amino acid sequence: CASSGRGKEGEKLFF.

Comments on this clone: Additional DNA sequences in this sample encode the identical CDR3. The V and J genes are TRBV19 and TRBJ2-1; TRBD2 aligns across 9 bases. The CDR3 loop spans 16 amino acids. The ends lost 3 bases at V and 0 bases at J; junction bases unmatched: 3. Germline CDR1 LNHDA, CDR2 SQIVND (reference sequence). CDR3: CASSISGRSSYNEQFF. CDR3 nucleotide sequence: TGTGCCAGTAGTATCAGCGGGAGGAGCTCCTACAATGAGCAGTTCTTC.

J is TRBJ2-2 and V is TRBV7-2, with D perhaps matching TRBD1 (5 bases). CDR3 length: 18 residues. Germline V gene sequence: CDR1 SGHTA, CDR2 FQGNSA. Trimming cost V 1 base and J 2 bases, with 17 bases left between them. For the CDR3, the DNA is TGTGCCAGCAGCTTAGAGGGCGGTGGAGACAGTAACACCGGGGAGCTGTTTTTT. Encoded protein: CASSLEGGGDSNTGELFF.

This rearrangement joins TRBV5-5 to TRBJ2-2; D gene ambiguous. The germline gives CDR1 SGHKS, CDR2 YYEKEE (reference sequence). V was cut by 1 base and J by 2 bases, with 9 bases left in between. There are 15 residues in the CDR3. The CDR3 loop reads CASSLRQINTGELFF. In DNA form, the CDR3 reads TGTGCCAGCAGCTTGCGGCAGATAAACACCGGGGAGCTGTTTTTT.

The CDR3 DNA reads TGTGCCAGCAGCTCATCGACAGGGGGCAATGGCTACACCTTC. This sequence encodes CASSSSTGGNGYTF. V and J are TRBV9 and TRBJ1-2, with 10 bases fitting TRBD1. Germline V gives CDR1 SGDLS, CDR2 YYNGEE. The CDR3 covers 14 residues. V was clipped by 4 bases and J by 6 bases; unmatched bases: 6.

The chain employs TRBV25-1 and TRBJ1-4; D ambiguous. CDR1 and CDR2 (germline): MGHDK, SYGVNS. The CDR3 length is 14 residues. Trimming cost V 5 bases and J 8 bases, with 15 bases left between them. DNA for the CDR3: TGTGCCAGCAGTTATCCGGCTGTTGGAGAAAAACTGTTTTTT. Protein: CASSYPAVGEKLFF.

As DNA, the CDR3 is TGCAGCGTTGATCGAGACAGACCCACAGATACGCAGTATTTT. Amino acids: CSVDRDRPTDTQYF. The rearrangement joins TRBV29-1 to TRBJ2-3, with D possibly TRBD1 on 5 matching bases. Looked up from germline, CDR1 is SQVTM and CDR2 is ANQGSEA. V was cut by 3 bases and J by 2 bases, with 12 bases left in between. CDR3 length: 14 amino acids.

The chain employs TRBV27 and TRBJ2-5; TRBD1 is a possible D gene (5 bases). The CDR3 is made up of 16 amino acids. V was pared by 2 bases and J by 4 bases, with 17 bases between. Germline values: CDR1 MNHEY, CDR2 SMNVEV (reference sequence). The CDR3 DNA reads TGTGCCAGCAGTTTACCGGTCCAGGGTAGGGGAGAGACCCAGTACTTC. As protein: CASSLPVQGRGETQYF.